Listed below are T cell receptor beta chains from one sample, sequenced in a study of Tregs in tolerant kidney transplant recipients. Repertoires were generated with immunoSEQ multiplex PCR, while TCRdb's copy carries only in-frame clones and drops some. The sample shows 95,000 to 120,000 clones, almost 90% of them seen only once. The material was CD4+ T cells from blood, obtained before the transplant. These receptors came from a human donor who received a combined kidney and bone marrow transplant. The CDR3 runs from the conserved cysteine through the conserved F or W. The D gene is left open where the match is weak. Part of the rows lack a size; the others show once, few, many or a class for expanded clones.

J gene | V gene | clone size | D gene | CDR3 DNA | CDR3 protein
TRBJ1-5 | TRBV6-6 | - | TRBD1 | TGTGCCAGCAGTTTTACAGGGGCACAGCCCCAGCATTTT | CASSFTGAQPQHF
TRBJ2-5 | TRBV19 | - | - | TGTGCCAGTAGTATAGTTCTAGGGAGAAAAGAGACCCAGTACTTC | CASSIVLGRKETQYF
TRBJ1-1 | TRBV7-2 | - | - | TGTGCCAGCAGCCTTGACAGGAACACTGAAGCTTTCTTT | CASSLDRNTEAFF
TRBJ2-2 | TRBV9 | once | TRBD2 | TGTGCCAGCAGCGTAGGGTTTACTAGCGCCACCGGGGAGCTGTTTTTT | CASSVGFTSATGELFF
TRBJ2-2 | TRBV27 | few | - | TGTGCCAGCAGTTTGACTGTTACCGGGGAGCTGTTTTTT | CASSLTVTGELFF
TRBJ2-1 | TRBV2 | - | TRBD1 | TGTGCCAGCAGTACTCAAGGACAGGGCAATGAGCAGTTCTTC | CASSTQGQGNEQFF
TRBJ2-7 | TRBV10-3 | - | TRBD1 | TGTGCCATCAGTCGGGACAGTTCCTACGAGCAGTACTTC | CAISRDSSYEQYF
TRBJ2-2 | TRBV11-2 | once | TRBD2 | TGTGCCAGCAGCTTAGCGGTGGGACTAGCGGGGTCAGTCACCGGGGAGCTGTTTTTT | CASSLAVGLAGSVTGELFF
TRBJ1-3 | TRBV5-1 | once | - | TGCGCCAGCAGTACCGACGGGAGCTCTGGAAACACCATATATTTT | CASSTDGSSGNTIYF
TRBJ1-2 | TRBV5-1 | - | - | TGCGCCAGCAGCCTATCATCGGGGGGACGCGTGGGCTATGGCTACACCTTC | CASSLSSGGRVGYGYTF
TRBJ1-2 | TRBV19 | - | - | TGTGCCAGTAGCCAACCACAGGGTAACTATGGCTACACCTTC | CASSQPQGNYGYTF
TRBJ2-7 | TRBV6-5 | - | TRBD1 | TGTGCCAGCAGTAGACAGGGGATCGTCTACGAGCAGTACTTC | CASSRQGIVYEQYF
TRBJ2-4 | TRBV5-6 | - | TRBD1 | TGTGCCAGCAGCTTGGCCAACTGGGAACAGGGGGCGTTCATTCAGTACTTC | CASSLANWEQGAFIQYF
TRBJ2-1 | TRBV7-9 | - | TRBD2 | TGTGCCAGCAGCTACTTAGCGGGAGGTTACAATGAGCAGTTCTTC | CASSYLAGGYNEQFF
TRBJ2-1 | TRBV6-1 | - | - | TGTGCTCACCAGGGGCCTTACTACAATGAGCAGTTCTTC | CAHQGPYYNEQFF
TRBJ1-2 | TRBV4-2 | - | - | TGTGCCAGCAGCCAAGGCCAGTTGCTTGGCTATGGCTACACCTTC | CASSQGQLLGYGYTF
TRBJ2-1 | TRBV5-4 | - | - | TGTGCCAGCAGCGAAGAACTAGCCCCGGTCAATGAGCAGTTCTTC | CASSEELAPVNEQFF
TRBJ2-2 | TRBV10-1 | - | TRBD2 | TGCGCCAGCAGTGAGGTCAGCGGGAGGGCCGGGGGCACCGGGGAGCTGTTTTTT | CASSEVSGRAGGTGELFF
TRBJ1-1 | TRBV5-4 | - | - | TGTGCCAGCAGCAGAACAGGAAACACTGAAGCTTTCTTT | CASSRTGNTEAFF
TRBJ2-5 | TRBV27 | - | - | TGTGCCAGCAGTGCCGGGGGAGGTTCGGGGGCCCAGTACTTC | CASSAGGGSGAQYF
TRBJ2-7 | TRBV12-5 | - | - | TGTGCTAGTGGTTTGGTAGCAGGGCGAATGGTCGGCGAGCAGTACTTC | CASGLVAGRMVGEQYF
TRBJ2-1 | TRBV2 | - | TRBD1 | TGTGCCACAGGACAGGGCTTGCGGGAGCAGTTCTTC | CATGQGLREQFF
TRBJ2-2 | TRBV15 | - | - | TGTGCCACCAGCAGATCTCCAGGGGCCCCGGGGAACACCGGGGAGCTGTTTTTT | CATSRSPGAPGNTGELFF
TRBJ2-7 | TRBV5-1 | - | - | TGCGCCAGCAGCCAAACAGGGATCAGGGACGAGCAGTACTTC | CASSQTGIRDEQYF
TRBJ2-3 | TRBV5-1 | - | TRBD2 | TGCGCCAGCAGCTTGGGTAGCGGGGGCCTCACAGATACGCAGTATTTT | CASSLGSGGLTDTQYF
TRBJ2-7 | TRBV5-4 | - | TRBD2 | TGTGCCAGCAGCTTGGCGGGACTAGCGGGCCCCCGGGAGTACTTC | CASSLAGLAGPREYF
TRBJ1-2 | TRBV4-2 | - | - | TGTGCCAGCAGCCAAAAACCAGACGGACAGACCAACTATGGCTACACCTTC | CASSQKPDGQTNYGYTF
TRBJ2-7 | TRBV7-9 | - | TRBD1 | TGTGCCAGCAGCTCCGGGACAGGGGGCAAGAACGAGCAGTACTTC | CASSSGTGGKNEQYF
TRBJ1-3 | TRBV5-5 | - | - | TGTGCCAGCAGGCATACCCCCGGGACACCGAGCTCTGGAAACACCATATATTTT | CASRHTPGTPSSGNTIYF
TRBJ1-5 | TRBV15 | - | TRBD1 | TGTGCCACCAGCAGCCGGACAGGGGCCGTCAATCAGCCCCAGCATTTT | CATSSRTGAVNQPQHF
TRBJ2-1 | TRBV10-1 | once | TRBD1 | TGCGCCAGCAAAAGGGGGCCCAGCGATGAGCAGTTCTTC | CASKRGPSDEQFF
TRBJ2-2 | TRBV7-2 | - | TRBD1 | TGTGCCAGCAGCTCTGGGACAGCTCACAACACCGGGGAGCTGTTTTTT | CASSSGTAHNTGELFF
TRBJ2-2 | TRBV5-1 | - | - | TGCGCCAGCAGCCTAGACCCGAACACCGGGGAGCTGTTTTTT | CASSLDPNTGELFF
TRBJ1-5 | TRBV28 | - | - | TGTGCCAGCAATTTCGGCAATCAGCCCCAGCATTTT | CASNFGNQPQHF
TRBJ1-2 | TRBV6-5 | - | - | TGTGCCAGCCTCGCTCAGGATACCGCTATGGTGCGCTACACCTTC | CASLAQDTAMVRYTF
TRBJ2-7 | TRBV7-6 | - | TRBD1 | TGTGCCAGCAGCCGGGATTCGGGGACAGGCACCTACGAGCAGTACTTC | CASSRDSGTGTYEQYF
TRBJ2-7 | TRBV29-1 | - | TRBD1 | TGCAGCGTTGGGGACCGGGACAGCGTTACCTACGAGCAGTACTTC | CSVGDRDSVTYEQYF
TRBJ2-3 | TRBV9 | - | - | TGTGCCAGCAGCGTATTCGGACAGCTTAGCACAGATACGCAGTATTTT | CASSVFGQLSTDTQYF
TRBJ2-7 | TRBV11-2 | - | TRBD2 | TGTGCCAGCAGCTTAGCACTAGCGGGAGTCCACGAGCAGTACTTC | CASSLALAGVHEQYF
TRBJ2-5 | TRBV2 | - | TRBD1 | TGTGCCAGCCAGAAACGGGACAGGGGGCTGGAGACCCAGTACTTC | CASQKRDRGLETQYF
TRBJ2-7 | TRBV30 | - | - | TGTGCCTGGGCCCCCGGCCAGGGCTACGAGCAGTACTTC | CAWAPGQGYEQYF
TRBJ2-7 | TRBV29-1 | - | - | TGCAGCCCACACAGGGTACCCTCCTACGAGCAGTACTTC | CSPHRVPSYEQYF
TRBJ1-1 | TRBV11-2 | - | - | TGTGCCAGCAGCTTAGTACCCTCCGGTGAAGCTTTCTTT | CASSLVPSGEAFF
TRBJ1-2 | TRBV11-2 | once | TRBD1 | TGTGCCAGCAGCCCCCAGGTGGGGGACAGGGGCAACTATGGCTACACCTTC | CASSPQVGDRGNYGYTF
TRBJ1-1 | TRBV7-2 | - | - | TGTGCCAGCAGCTTACAGGGAATGAACACTGAAGCTTTCTTT | CASSLQGMNTEAFF
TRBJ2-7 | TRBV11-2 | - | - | TGTGCCAGCAGCCAGCACAGGGATTACGAGCAGTACTTC | CASSQHRDYEQYF
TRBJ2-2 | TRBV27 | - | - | TGTGCCAGCAGTTCCTCAAGCGGCACCGGGGAGCTGTTTTTT | CASSSSSGTGELFF
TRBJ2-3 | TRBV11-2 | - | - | TGTGCCAGCAGCTTCCGGGGCGGGGGCACAGATACGCAGTATTTT | CASSFRGGGTDTQYF
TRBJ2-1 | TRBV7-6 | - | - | TGTGCCAGCAGCTTAGTGTCCTCGGGGTACAATGAGCAGTTCTTC | CASSLVSSGYNEQFF
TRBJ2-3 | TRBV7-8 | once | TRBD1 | TGTGCCAGCAGCTCGTTAGTAGGGGGGGGGACAGGGCGTTCAGATACGCAGTATTTT | CASSSLVGGGTGRSDTQYF